This entry lists 16 T cell receptor beta chains sequenced from one sample in a study of cytomegalovirus exposure and HLA in healthy donors. Use of 60 Vbeta and 13 Jbeta primers characterized the PCR. Some clones are missing from TCRdb's copy, which holds only in-frame ones; the method was immunoSEQ multiplex PCR. There are 150,000 or so clones in the sample; over 60% occur only once, and 4.2% lies in the top ten. The sequenced sample consisted of PBMCs. The receptor source for this set is a male donor in good health and CMV-seropositive.

The chain is built from TRBV6-5 and TRBJ2-5, with unresolved D. Per the germline V gene, CDR1 is MNHEY and CDR2 is SVGAGI. This CDR3 has 14 residues. Deletions cut 0 bases from V and 2 bases from J, with 7 bases between. Here the CDR3 reads CASSYSNLQETQYF. CDR3 in DNA: TGTGCCAGCAGTTACTCTAACTTGCAAGAGACCCAGTACTTC.

This clone was found a few times. The V call is TRBV11-2, the J call TRBJ1-2; no clear D. The length of the CDR3 is 12 residues. Per the germline V gene, CDR1 is SGHAT and CDR2 is FQNNGV. Trimming stripped 4 bases from V and 7 bases from J, with 10 bases between. CDR3 region: CASSSSLGGYTF. As DNA, the CDR3 is TGTGCCAGCAGCTCCTCCCTCGGTGGCTACACCTTC.

CDR3 DNA: TGTGCCAGCAGCTTAGGGCGGATGAACACTGAAGCTTTCTTT. It yields the protein CASSLGRMNTEAFF. The gene calls are TRBV11-3 and TRBJ1-1; D uncertain. CDR3 length: 14 amino acids. The germline V gene has CDR1 SGHNT and CDR2 YENEEA. V shed 1 base and J shed 0 bases, with 6 bases lying between them.

This chain joins TRBV5-4 and TRBJ2-7; TRBD2 aligns across 10 bases. Germline V gene sequence: CDR1 SGHNT, CDR2 YYREEE (reference sequence). After removal of 4 bases from V and 7 bases from J, the junction contained 14 bases not matched to a gene. This CDR3 is built from 16 residues. The DNA of the CDR3 is TGTGCCAGCAGCGCGGGAGGACTAGCGGAGACGAGGGAGCAGTACTTC. Translated, it gives CASSAGGLAETREQYF.

This chain uses TRBV5-8 with TRBJ2-2, with a tentative D call TRBD1 (7 bases). The V and J ends lost 5 bases and 6 bases respectively, with 14 bases between them. Germline V lookup: CDR1 SGHTS, CDR2 YDEGEE. The CDR3 sequence is 14 residues long. The CDR3 loop is CASRAGGYAGELFF. The CDR3 nucleotides read TGTGCCAGCAGGGCAGGGGGGTATGCCGGGGAGCTGTTTTTT.

The chain couples TRBV14 to TRBJ2-3; 7 nucleotides align to TRBD1. The CDR3 sequence is 15 residues long. Germline CDR1 SGHDN, CDR2 FVKESK. V lost 2 bases to trimming and J lost 4 bases; unmatched junction nucleotides: 6. This CDR3 is CASSQRTGFADTQYF. The CDR3 nucleotides are TGTGCCAGCAGCCAAAGGACAGGCTTTGCAGATACGCAGTATTTT. The entire variable domain, with the rest obtained from reference TRBV14 and TRBJ2-3, is as follows: EAGVTQFPSHSVIEKGQTVTLRCDPISGHDNLYWYRRVMGKEIKFLLHFVKESKQDESGMPNNRFLAERTGGTYSTLKVQPAELEDSGVYFCASSQRTGFADTQYFGPGTRLTVL.

This sequence joins TRBV28 and TRBJ2-7; 8 positions match TRBD1. The CDR3 loop spans 13 amino acids. Germline V CDR1 and CDR2: MDHEN, SYDVKM. The ends lost 2 bases at V and 5 bases at J; junction bases unmatched: 2. CDR3 sequence reads: CASSLQGADEQYF. In DNA form, the CDR3 reads TGTGCCAGCAGTTTACAGGGGGCGGACGAGCAGTACTTC.

This chain connects TRBV18 to TRBJ1-1; a possible D gene is TRBD1 (5 bases). V was pared by 2 bases and J by 11 bases, with 15 bases between. The CDR3 has 13 amino acids. Looked up from germline, CDR1 is KGHSH and CDR2 is LQKENI. For the CDR3, the DNA is TGTGCCAGCTCACCAAACCGCAGGGATGCGGCTTTCTTT. Its protein is CASSPNRRDAAFF.

This clone was counted between two and nine times. The chain couples TRBV5-1 to TRBJ2-2; the D gene is possibly TRBD2 (5 bases). CDR1 SGHRS and CDR2 YFSETQ come from the germline V gene. The CDR3 contains 16 residues. Trimming removed 0 bases from V and 2 bases from J, with 11 bases in between. CDR3 amino acids: CASSLVTGFNTGELFF. The CDR3 coding sequence is TGCGCCAGCAGCTTGGTTACGGGGTTCAACACCGGGGAGCTGTTTTTT.

This clone was counted a few times. One junction end disagrees with the germline gene, perhaps due to a read error. DNA for the CDR3: TGTTCCAGCAGCTCTAGGTCCGGGGGAAATCAGCCCCAGCATTTT. It encodes CSSSSRSGGNQPQHF. V and J are TRBV7-9 and TRBJ1-5; maybe TRBD1 (5 bases). Per germline, CDR1 SEHNR and CDR2 FQNEAQ (reference sequence). CDR3 size: 15 residues.

The chain is built from TRBV5-1 and TRBJ1-5; the D gene is possibly TRBD1 (6 bases). This CDR3 has 15 residues. CDR1 and CDR2 (germline): SGHRS, YFSETQ. Trimming cost V 0 bases and J 5 bases, with 12 bases left between them. The CDR3 DNA follows: TGCGCCAGCAGCTTGGTAGGGGGTTTGGATCAGCCCCAGCATTTT. Translating it yields CASSLVGGLDQPQHF.

J is TRBJ2-5 and V is TRBV6-5; 7 nucleotides match TRBD1. CDR1 MNHEY and CDR2 SVGAGI come from the germline V gene. The CDR3 runs 13 residues. CDR3 sequence: CGTRGSDQETQYF. As DNA, the CDR3 is TGTGGGACCAGGGGGTCAGACCAAGAGACCCAGTACTTC.

The chain has TRBV10-3 and TRBJ2-7, with TRBD2 matching 14 bases. The V gene end was trimmed by 5 bases and the J gene end by 1 base; junction bases not matched to a gene: 10. Germline loops: CDR1 ENHRY, CDR2 SYGVKD. This CDR3 spans 18 amino acids. DNA of the CDR3: TGTGCCATCAGTTCCGGGACTAGCGGGAGTGTAGGGTCCTACGAGCAGTACTTC. As protein: CAISSGTSGSVGSYEQYF.

The CDR3 spells CASSIQGGETQYF. Here the CDR3 DNA reads TGTGCCAGCAGCATACAGGGGGGCGAGACCCAGTACTTC. This chain links TRBV14 with TRBJ2-5, with TRBD1 identical over 8 bases. The V gene's germline CDR1 is SGHDN and CDR2 FVKESK. The trim removed 5 bases at V and 5 bases at J, leaving 4 bases unmatched. The CDR3 extends over 13 amino acids.

The V gene is TRBV27, the J gene TRBJ1-5, with 7 bases matching TRBD1. The ends lost 5 bases at V and 6 bases at J; junction bases unmatched: 1. CDR3 length equals 12 residues. Germline CDR1 is MNHEY and CDR2 is SMNVEV (reference sequence). The CDR3 DNA is TGTGCCAGCAGTCAGGGGGGTCAGCCCCAGCATTTT. Amino acid sequence: CASSQGGQPQHF.

There are a few counts of this clone. This rearrangement joins TRBV4-1 to TRBJ2-2; D might be TRBD1 (6 bases). Germline assignment: CDR1 MGHRA and CDR2 YSYEKL. The CDR3 has 18 residues. Trimming shortened V by 0 bases and J by 7 bases, and 21 bases separated the two germline ends. CDR3 amino acids: CASSQDILLGTTYGELFF. CDR3 DNA sequence: TGCGCCAGCAGCCAAGATATCCTTCTTGGGACAACATACGGGGAGCTGTTTTTT.